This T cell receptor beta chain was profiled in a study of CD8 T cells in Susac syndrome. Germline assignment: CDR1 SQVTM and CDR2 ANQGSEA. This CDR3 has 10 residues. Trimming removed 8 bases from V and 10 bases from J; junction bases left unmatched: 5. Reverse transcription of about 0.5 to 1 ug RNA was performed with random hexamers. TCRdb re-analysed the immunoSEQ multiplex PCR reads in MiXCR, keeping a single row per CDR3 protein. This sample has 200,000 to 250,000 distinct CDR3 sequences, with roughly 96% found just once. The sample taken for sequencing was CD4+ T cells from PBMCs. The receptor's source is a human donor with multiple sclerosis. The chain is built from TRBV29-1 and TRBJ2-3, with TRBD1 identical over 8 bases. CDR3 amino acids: CSYQTGAQYF. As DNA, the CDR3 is TGCAGCTACCAGACAGGGGCGCAGTATTTT.